The entry below describes one T cell receptor (beta chain). Its antigen is not known. This sample stems from a study of cytomegalovirus exposure and HLA in healthy donors. Notes on the study in general: TCR beta chains associated with HLA were, in a later analysis, more clonally expanded than equally common others.

Germline CDR1 is LGHNA and CDR2 is YNFKEQ. The CDR3 is 16 residues long. A multiplex PCR was run with 60 Vbeta primers and 13 Jbeta primers. Produced via immunoSEQ multiplex PCR; TCRdb's table is partial and in-frame only. The data hold more than 150,000 clones, with around 85% observed a single time. The V and J genes are TRBV4-2 and TRBJ2-5; 9 nucleotides align to TRBD2. The J call may be in error: the DNA end matches TRBJ2-7 better. The sequencing sample was made of PBMCs. This sequence was found in a man aged 45-60 years in good health and CMV-seropositive. CDR3 nucleotide sequence: TGTGCCAGCAGCCAAGAGGCTAGCGGGAACTCCTACGAGCAGTACTTC. Translating it yields CASSQEASGNSYEQYF.